One sample yielded the 16 T cell receptor beta chains listed below, sequenced in a study of T cells in Graves' hyperthyroidism and ophthalmopathy. Amplification of TCR beta CDR3 regions used RNA as the template. First-round RT-PCR with HTBI primers amplified the TCR CDR3 region. TCRdb reprocessed the multiplex PCR reads via MiXCR and lists one record per CDR3 protein. The data contain around 190,000 distinct CDR3 sequences, approximately 15% of them seen just once; the ten biggest clones take up 25% to 35%. The specimen was blood. The receptors here all came from a woman aged 50 to 65 with Graves' hyperthyroidism.

The chain recombines TRBV11-1 with TRBJ1-2, with D hard to call. The germline V gene has CDR1 SGHAT and CDR2 FQDESV (reference sequence). V was shortened by 1 base and J by 0 bases, with 12 bases between the two germline ends. This CDR3 comprises 16 residues. The CDR3: CASSLDSRTSNYGYTF. DNA for the CDR3: TGTGCCAGCAGCTTAGACAGCAGGACCTCTAACTATGGCTACACCTTC. The full variable domain, rest sourced from reference TRBV11-1 and TRBJ1-2, is EAEVAQSPRYKITEKSQAVAFWCDPISGHATLYWYRQILGQGPELLVQFQDESVVDDSQLPKDRFSAERLKGVDSTLKIQPAELGDSAMYLCASSLDSRTSNYGYTFGSGTRLTVV.

This clonotype has a count of ten or more. The J gene is TRBJ2-3, the V gene TRBV3-1, with D unresolved. Deletions cut 4 bases from V and 2 bases from J, with 10 bases between. The CDR3 is 14 amino acids. CDR1 LGHDT and CDR2 YNNKEL come from the germline V gene (reference sequence). CDR3 DNA sequence: TGTGCCAGCAGCCTTCGATCTAACACAGATACGCAGTATTTT. Translation gives CASSLRSNTDTQYF.

This chain joins TRBV12-3 or TRBV12-4 and TRBJ2-1; possibly TRBD1 for D (5 bases). The V end was cut by 7 bases, the J end by 10 bases, with 20 bases between. The CDR3 sequence is 14 residues long. The chain's CDR3 is CASTRTRTSVEQFF. The CDR3 region has the DNA TGTGCCAGCACCCGGACAAGGACGTCAGTCGAGCAGTTCTTC.

This clonotype was found many times. The chain uses TRBV29-1 and TRBJ1-1; tentatively, D is TRBD1 (5 bases). Germline assignment: CDR1 SQVTM and CDR2 ANQGSEA. This CDR3 is built from 10 residues. Trimming took off 6 bases at V and 6 bases at J, with 8 bases between the two ends. Written as DNA, the CDR3 is TGCAGCGTCCGACAGTCTGAAGCTTTCTTT. This encodes CSVRQSEAFF. Looking up the rest from reference TRBV29-1 and TRBJ1-1 gives the full variable domain: SAVISQKPSRDICQRGTSLTIQCQVDSQVTMMFWYRQQPGQSLTLIATANQGSEATYESGFVIDKFPISRPNLTFSTLTVSNMSPEDSSIYLCSVRQSEAFFGQGTRLTVV.

This clonotype occurred many times. This chain connects TRBV12-3 or TRBV12-4 to TRBJ2-1, with a possible D match to TRBD2 (6 bases). V was pared by 10 bases and J by 0 bases, with 16 bases between. The CDR3 loop spans 15 amino acids. CDR3 nucleotides: TGTGCCACCCATGGGGGGATTAGCTCCTACAATGAGCAGTTCTTC. It specifies CATHGGISSYNEQFF.

This clonotype was observed at least ten times. The chain employs TRBV14 and TRBJ2-5; 9 bases agree with TRBD1. The CDR3 sequence is 15 residues long. Unmatched junction bases numbered 8, after V lost 4 bases and J lost 5 bases. The germline gives CDR1 SGHDN, CDR2 FVKESK. CDR3 loop: CASSPRDRERETQYF. In DNA form, the CDR3 reads TGTGCCAGCAGCCCCAGGGACAGGGAGCGGGAGACCCAGTACTTC.

This clonotype was detected ten times or more. The chain recombines TRBV6-7 with TRBJ1-1; 8 bases are shared with TRBD1. TRBV6-7 is flagged as an ORF with uncertain function. V shed 8 bases, J shed 8 bases, and the junction held 19 bases outside the gene matches. The CDR3 runs to 16 residues. CDR3 bases: TGTGCCAGCGGACAGGGCGACTGCTCGCCAAAGGCGGAAGCTTTCTTT. The encoded protein is CASGQGDCSPKAEAFF.

This clonotype was detected many times. V usage is TRBV6-1 and J usage is TRBJ2-2; 8 nucleotides line up with TRBD2. CDR1 and CDR2 from the germline V gene are MNHNS and SASEGT. The CDR3 runs 15 residues. Unmatched junction bases numbered 3, after V lost 2 bases and J lost 4 bases. The CDR3 DNA is TGTGCCAGCAGTGAATCTAGCGGGCCCACCGGGGAGCTGTTTTTT. Encoded protein: CASSESSGPTGELFF.

This clonotype was recorded many times. The chain employs TRBV28 and TRBJ1-2, with 9 bases lining up with TRBD1. After removal of 6 bases from V and 8 bases from J, the junction contained 13 bases not matched to a gene. Germline V gene lookup returns CDR1 MDHEN and CDR2 SYDVKM. The CDR3 extends over 15 amino acids. The DNA of the CDR3 is TGTGCCAGCAGAACGGGACAGGGTCTTCTCGGGGGCTACACCTTC. Translated, it gives CASRTGQGLLGGYTF.

This clonotype was detected ten times or more. The rearrangement uses TRBV29-1 and TRBJ2-7, with 11 positions matching TRBD2. Germline-derived CDR1 and CDR2 are SQVTM and ANQGSEA. CDR3 length: 14 amino acids. J was trimmed by 2 bases and V by 2 bases; bases with no gene match: 2. CDR3 loop: CSVERLAGTYEQYF. The CDR3, as DNA: TGCAGCGTTGAAAGACTAGCGGGGACCTACGAGCAGTACTTC.

This clonotype was counted many times. The V gene is TRBV7-2, the J gene TRBJ2-2; the D is unclear. The germline gives CDR1 SGHTA, CDR2 FQGNSA. The CDR3 consists of 13 residues. Trimming took off 6 bases at V and 1 base at J, with 6 bases between the two ends. CDR3 region: CASSTVNTGELFF. The CDR3 DNA follows: TGTGCCAGCAGTACAGTGAACACCGGGGAGCTGTTTTTT.

This clonotype came up many times. V is TRBV28 and J is TRBJ1-2; TRBD1 might be the D (5 bases). CDR3 length equals 14 residues. V was clipped by 7 bases and J by 2 bases, with 14 bases between them. CDR1 MDHEN and CDR2 SYDVKM come from the germline V gene. The CDR3 loop is CASTYRRGNYGYTF. The CDR3 DNA sequence: TGTGCCAGCACGTACAGGCGGGGGAACTATGGCTACACCTTC.

This clonotype was detected a few times. The chain couples TRBV6-5 to TRBJ1-2; possibly TRBD1 for D (5 bases). V lost 2 bases and J lost 7, with 11 bases in between. There are 13 residues in the CDR3. CDR1 MNHEY and CDR2 SVGAGI come from the germline V gene. CDR3 DNA: TGTGCCAGCAGTTACAGCAGGGAGGGTGGCTACACCTTC. Translated, it gives CASSYSREGGYTF.

The gene calls are TRBV6-1 and TRBJ2-1, with 8 bases matching TRBD1. The CDR3 contains 17 residues. Trimming cost V 2 bases and J 0 bases; bases outside gene matches: 6. The germline V gene has CDR1 MNHNS and CDR2 SASEGT. CDR3 region: CASSEQGASGSYNEQFF. DNA for the CDR3: TGTGCCAGCAGTGAACAGGGGGCGTCAGGCTCCTACAATGAGCAGTTCTTC.

This clonotype was observed many times. The chain uses TRBV27 and TRBJ1-2, with 11 nucleotides matching TRBD1. V dropped 3 bases and J dropped 8; count of bases not matched to a gene: 5. Germline V gene sequence: CDR1 MNHEY, CDR2 SMNVEV (reference sequence). The length of the CDR3 is 14 residues. The CDR3 DNA follows: TGTGCCAGCAGTTTGGGACAGGGGGTGTGGGGCTACACCTTC. Translating it yields CASSLGQGVWGYTF.

This clonotype was detected many times. The rearrangement uses TRBV11-2 and TRBJ2-3; tentatively, D is TRBD1 or TRBD2 (5 bases each). Per the germline V gene, CDR1 is SGHAT and CDR2 is FQNNGV. This CDR3 region has 14 residues. The V gene lost 5 bases and the J gene lost 1 base, with 10 bases spanning the gap. The CDR3 sequence: CASSIGGGTDTQYF. CDR3 coding DNA: TGTGCCAGCAGCATTGGGGGTGGCACAGATACGCAGTATTTT. Using reference TRBV11-2 and TRBJ2-3 for the parts outside the CDR3, the full variable domain is EAGVAQSPRYKIIEKRQSVAFWCNPISGHATLYWYQQILGQGPKLLIQFQNNGVVDDSQLPKDRFSAERLKGVDSTLKIQPAKLEDSAVYLCASSIGGGTDTQYFGPGTRLTVL.